This T cell receptor beta chain emerged from a study of blood T cell repertoires in COVID-19. Study background: From the United States, Italy and Spain came samples of acute and convalescent COVID-19. T cells, B-cell-depleted T cells, or PBMCs supplied cDNA or gDNA.

Recovery meant two consecutive negative NP/OP PCR tests, professional clearance, or resolved symptoms. Study processing details: Researchers report that nucleated cell counts were estimated from reference gene primer amplification. TCRdb's table, derived via immunoSEQ multiplex PCR, lists solely in-frame clones and lacks some. V, J and clone size reflect that table, while D and trimming were determined from the DNA. Seen here are under 300,000 clones, 88% observed once, and the top ten hold around 1%. Germline V gene data show CDR1 as ENHRY and CDR2 as SYGVKD. Deletions cut 4 bases from V and 8 bases from J, with 14 bases between. The CDR3 spans 14 residues.

The receptor's source is a woman under 40 who had recovered from COVID-19. The rearrangement uses TRBV10-3 and TRBJ1-4; no clear D gene. Sequenced input: PBMCs or T cells enriched from blood (not recorded which). The CDR3 is CAISVAVPDEKLFF. As DNA, the CDR3 is TGTGCCATCAGTGTGGCGGTTCCCGACGAAAAACTGTTTTTT.